This entry lists 28 T cell receptor beta chains sequenced from one sample in a study of PD-L1 blockade in urothelial cancer. Sequencing used immunoSEQ multiplex PCR; TCRdb keeps in-frame clones, though not all of them. The top ten hold 2.4% of the sample, which has approximately 120,000 clones, about 84% seen once. Time point: peripheral blood 6 weeks after treatment start. The specimen was PBMCs, collected around atezolizumab (anti-PD-L1) treatment. These receptors were taken from a man aged 45-65 years with urothelial cancer.

The chain uses TRBV2 and TRBJ2-3, with D uncertain. CDR1 SNHLY and CDR2 FYNNEI come from the germline V gene. CDR3 length: 11 amino acids. V dropped 6 bases and J dropped 9 bases, with 10 bases sitting between them. As DNA, the CDR3 is TGTGCCAGCAGGAGAGATCGGACGCAGTATTTT. This codes for CASRRDRTQYF.

The chain is built from TRBV4-2 and TRBJ2-7; weak D call: TRBD2 (7 bases). The germline CDR1 and CDR2 sequences are LGHNA and YNFKEQ. V shed 4 bases and J shed 2 bases, with 18 bases lying between them. The CDR3 covers 16 residues. The CDR3 sequence is CASSRRGQGRAYEQYF. The CDR3 nucleotides are TGTGCCAGCAGCCGCCGCGGTCAGGGGAGGGCCTACGAGCAGTACTTC.

The chain recombines TRBV5-1 with TRBJ1-2; a weak D match, TRBD1 (5 bases). This CDR3 is 14 amino acids long. Germline V gene lookup returns CDR1 SGHRS and CDR2 YFSETQ. Trimming cost V 4 bases and J 0 bases, with 10 bases left between them. CDR3 in DNA: TGCGCCAGCAGCGTAGACAGCGCTAACTATGGCTACACCTTC. Residues: CASSVDSANYGYTF.

The chain uses TRBV7-3 and TRBJ2-5; 9 nucleotides align to TRBD2. The J segment lost 0 bases and the V segment lost 2 bases, leaving 1 base of the junction unmatched. Germline CDR1 reads SGHTA; CDR2 reads FQGTGA. The CDR3 is made up of 15 amino acids. The CDR3 loop is CASSLAGGYQETQYF. DNA for the CDR3: TGTGCCAGCAGCTTAGCGGGAGGGTACCAAGAGACCCAGTACTTC.

The chain joins TRBV30 to TRBJ2-1; 10 bases are a match to TRBD2. With 4 bases clipped from V and 5 bases from J, the junction kept 8 bases outside the gene matches. Germline CDR1 is GTSNPN and CDR2 is SVGIG (reference sequence). This CDR3 comprises 15 residues. DNA of the CDR3: TGTGCCTGGAATGTCCTAGCGGGAGTGAACAATGAGCAGTTCTTC. As protein: CAWNVLAGVNNEQFF.

The chain is built from TRBV5-1 and TRBJ2-3; 9 positions match TRBD1. The germline CDR1 and CDR2 sequences are SGHRS and YFSETQ. The CDR3 length is 17 residues. V shed 3 bases, J shed 2 bases, and the junction held 10 bases outside the gene matches. CDR3 sequence (DNA): TGCGCCAGCAGCTCGTCACCGGGACAGGGATTCACAGATACGCAGTATTTT. This sequence encodes CASSSSPGQGFTDTQYF.

This chain uses TRBV9 with TRBJ2-1, with D tentatively TRBD2 (5 bases). V lost 3 bases, J lost 6 bases, and 25 bases lay in between. This CDR3 contains 18 residues. Germline V gene sequence: CDR1 SGDLS, CDR2 YYNGEE. CDR3 sequence reads: CASSARVTTTVSTNEQFF. In DNA form, the CDR3 reads TGTGCCAGCAGCGCCCGAGTGACTACGACGGTCTCGACCAATGAGCAGTTCTTC.

Details on this clone: Other DNA sequences in the sample encode the same CDR3. The CDR3 bases are TGTGCCAGCAGCTTCGGACAGGGGAATCAGCCCCAGCATTTT. Encoded protein: CASSFGQGNQPQHF. The V and J genes are TRBV7-9 and TRBJ1-5; 9 nucleotides match TRBD1. CDR1 and CDR2 (germline): SEHNR, FQNEAQ (reference sequence). This CDR3 has 14 residues. V was clipped by 3 bases and J by 4 bases; unmatched bases: 1. Full variable domain (rest looked up from reference TRBV7-9 and TRBJ1-5): DTGVSQNPRHKITKRGQNVTFRCDPISEHNRLYWYRQTLGQGPEFLTYFQNEAQLEKSRLLSDRFSAERPKGSFSTLEIQRTEQGDSAMYLCASSFGQGNQPQHFGDGTRLSIL.

The chain uses TRBV15 and TRBJ2-1, with 8 bases identical to TRBD1. CDR3 length: 16 amino acids. Germline V gene lookup returns CDR1 LNHNV and CDR2 YYDKDF (reference sequence). Trimming removed 1 base from V and 9 bases from J; junction bases left unmatched: 11. The DNA of the CDR3 is TGTGCCACCAGCAGAGCGGGCAGGGGGCGCGGGTTTGAGCAGTTCTTC. This gives the protein CATSRAGRGRGFEQFF.

This clone was counted only a few times. The chain has TRBV10-2 and TRBJ2-7; 10 nucleotides match TRBD2. V shed 6 bases and J 1 base; nucleotides not matched to a gene: 6. This CDR3 spans 15 amino acids. Germline loops: CDR1 WSHSY, CDR2 SAAADI. Written as DNA, the CDR3 is TGCGCCAGCAGGAGGGGACTAGCGTTTTCCTACGAGCAGTACTTC. It specifies CASRRGLAFSYEQYF.

V is TRBV5-4 and J is TRBJ2-3; 7 nucleotides align to TRBD1. V dropped 0 bases and J dropped 0; count of bases not matched to a gene: 4. The CDR3 consists of 16 residues. Germline V gene sequence: CDR1 SGHNT, CDR2 YYREEE (reference sequence). The CDR3 nucleotides are TGTGCCAGCAGCTTGGCCGAGGGGGCTAGCACAGATACGCAGTATTTT. This encodes CASSLAEGASTDTQYF.

V gene TRBV9 combines with J gene TRBJ2-5; 11 nucleotides agree with TRBD2. Trimming cost V 4 bases and J 0 bases; bases outside gene matches: 5. The CDR3 totals 16 residues. Germline V gene lookup returns CDR1 SGDLS and CDR2 YYNGEE. CDR3 DNA sequence: TGTGCCAGCAGCCCGGGACTAGCGGCCAACCAAGAGACCCAGTACTTC. As protein: CASSPGLAANQETQYF. Together with reference TRBV9 and TRBJ2-5, the CDR3 gives the full variable domain: DSGVTQTPKHLITATGQRVTLRCSPRSGDLSVYWYQQSLDQGLQFLIQYYNGEERAKGNILERFSAQQFPDLHSELNLSSLELGDSALYFCASSPGLAANQETQYFGPGTRLLVL.

The chain links TRBV14 to TRBJ1-6, with no clear D. CDR1 is SGHDN and CDR2 is FVKESK in the germline V gene. The germline V and J ends were trimmed by 5 bases and 6 bases, with 11 bases remaining between them. This CDR3 is 14 amino acids long. CDR3 nucleotides: TGTGCCAGCAGCTTTACAGTGTCTAATTCACCCCTCCACTTT. It is translated as CASSFTVSNSPLHF.

This rearrangement joins TRBV7-9 to TRBJ2-3, with D maybe TRBD2 (6 bases). Germline loops: CDR1 SEHNR, CDR2 FQNEAQ (reference sequence). The CDR3 spans 16 residues. V lost 4 bases and J lost 1, with 15 bases in between. The CDR3 protein is CASSSGPGLRTDTQYF. The CDR3 bases are TGTGCCAGCAGCTCAGGACCGGGACTTCGCACAGATACGCAGTATTTT.

The rearrangement links TRBV10-3 to TRBJ2-1, with D perhaps matching TRBD2 (6 bases). The CDR3 is made up of 15 amino acids. Germline lookup yields CDR1 ENHRY and CDR2 SYGVKD. The V and J ends lost 0 bases and 10 bases respectively, with 16 bases between them. The CDR3 spells CAISESTGTGKEQFF. DNA of the CDR3: TGTGCCATCAGTGAGTCGACGGGGACTGGGAAGGAGCAGTTCTTC.

The J gene is TRBJ2-7, the V gene TRBV6-1, with D unclear. Germline lookup yields CDR1 MNHNS and CDR2 SASEGT. The CDR3 is 12 amino acids. The ends were cut back, 10 bases at V and 0 bases at J, with 10 bases in the middle. As DNA, the CDR3 is TGTGCCATCGAAACGAGCTCCTACGAGCAGTACTTC. Amino acid sequence: CAIETSSYEQYF.

The chain links TRBV5-1 to TRBJ2-4; 8 bases match TRBD2. Germline V CDR1 and CDR2: SGHRS, YFSETQ. Trimming cost V 4 bases and J 2 bases; bases outside gene matches: 8. The CDR3 loop spans 16 amino acids. CDR3 in amino acids: CASSPDSGMTKNIQYF. The CDR3 DNA follows: TGCGCCAGCAGCCCGGATAGCGGGATGACCAAAAACATTCAGTACTTC.

This chain links TRBV6-1 with TRBJ2-4; D unresolved. V lost 6 bases and J 0 bases, leaving 12 bases between the germline ends. CDR1 and CDR2 (germline): MNHNS, SASEGT. CDR3 length equals 15 residues. The CDR3 DNA sequence: TGTGCCAGCAGACTTTATACCGTAGCCAAAAACATTCAGTACTTC. Amino acid sequence: CASRLYTVAKNIQYF.

The V gene is TRBV5-1, the J gene TRBJ2-1; 9 bases are shared with TRBD2. Germline CDR1 reads SGHRS; CDR2 reads YFSETQ. V shed 7 bases and J 5 bases; nucleotides not matched to a gene: 7. There are 14 residues in the CDR3. CDR3 residues: CASAPLAGNNEQFF. CDR3 bases: TGCGCCAGCGCCCCACTAGCGGGCAACAATGAGCAGTTCTTC. The whole variable domain, remainder taken from reference TRBV5-1 and TRBJ2-1, is KAGVTQTPRYLIKTRGQQVTLSCSPISGHRSVSWYQQTPGQGLQFLFEYFSETQRNKGNFPGRFSGRQFSNSRSEMNVSTLELGDSALYLCASAPLAGNNEQFFGPGTRLTVL.

This clone has more than one count but fewer than ten. The chain couples TRBV5-6 to TRBJ2-2; 8 bases map to TRBD2. CDR3 size: 18 residues. Germline CDR1 and CDR2: SGHDT and YYEEEE. V lost 3 bases, J lost 3 bases, and 13 bases stayed unmatched. CDR3 amino acids: CASSSRFELAGDTGELFF. CDR3 DNA: TGTGCCAGCAGCTCGCGATTTGAGCTAGCGGGTGACACCGGGGAGCTGTTTTTT.

The V gene is TRBV19, the J gene TRBJ1-1, with 7 bases identical to TRBD1. The germline V gene has CDR1 LNHDA and CDR2 SQIVND (reference sequence). The V and J ends lost 4 bases and 1 base, in that order; junction bases with no gene match: 9. There are 16 residues in the CDR3. Here the CDR3 reads CASSTPRQGGNTEAFF. CDR3 nucleotides: TGTGCCAGTAGTACCCCCCGACAGGGAGGGAACACTGAAGCTTTCTTT.

The genes are TRBV4-2 and TRBJ2-1, with 7 bases lining up with TRBD2. Germline CDR1 is LGHNA and CDR2 is YNFKEQ. The CDR3 sequence is 14 residues long. V lost 1 base and J lost 9; bases outside the gene matches: 6. Here the CDR3 reads CASSQARGSSEQFF. The CDR3 bases are TGTGCCAGCAGCCAAGCGCGCGGGAGCAGTGAGCAGTTCTTC.

The chain uses TRBV18 and TRBJ2-3; the D is unclear. The V gene's germline CDR1 is KGHSH and CDR2 LQKENI. The CDR3 extends over 15 amino acids. V was clipped by 2 bases and J by 1 base, with 10 bases between them. CDR3 protein: CASSPWQQGTDTQYF. Written as DNA, the CDR3 is TGTGCCAGCTCACCATGGCAGCAGGGCACAGATACGCAGTATTTT.

The chain uses TRBV13 and TRBJ2-7, with 8 nucleotides matching TRBD1. Per the germline V gene, CDR1 is PRHDT and CDR2 is FYEKMQ (reference sequence). There are 14 residues in the CDR3. Trimming removed 3 bases from V and 6 bases from J; junction bases left unmatched: 7. The CDR3 reads CASSFTGGISEQYF. DNA of the CDR3: TGTGCCAGCAGCTTTACAGGGGGGATAAGCGAGCAGTACTTC.

J is TRBJ1-4 and V is TRBV28, with 12 bases matching TRBD1. The CDR3 spans 15 residues. Germline V gene lookup returns CDR1 MDHEN and CDR2 SYDVKM. The J segment lost 8 bases and the V segment lost 3 bases, leaving 4 bases of the junction unmatched. CDR3 DNA: TGTGCCAGCAGTTTCGGGGGACAGGGGGCGGAAAAACTGTTTTTT. Translating gives CASSFGGQGAEKLFF.

This clone came up once. This chain links TRBV28 with TRBJ1-2; a possible D gene is TRBD1 (6 bases). Germline V CDR1 and CDR2: MDHEN, SYDVKM. The CDR3 runs 15 residues. Trimming stripped 2 bases from V and 2 bases from J, with 12 bases between. CDR3 sequence (DNA): TGTGCCAGCAGTTTAACTGACCAGGGGAACTATGGCTACACCTTC. It translates to CASSLTDQGNYGYTF.

The chain is built from TRBV6-6 and TRBJ1-1; no clear D gene. Germline values: CDR1 MNHNY, CDR2 SVGAGI (reference sequence). This CDR3 has 14 residues. Trimming pared 7 bases from V and 5 bases from J, leaving 17 bases between. CDR3 DNA: TGTGCCAGCACTAGAGGAAGGGAGAGTACTGAAGCTTTCTTT. Translating gives CASTRGRESTEAFF.

This chain uses TRBV6-1 with TRBJ2-1; tentatively, D is TRBD2 (6 bases). CDR1 MNHNS and CDR2 SASEGT come from the germline V gene. The CDR3 runs 15 residues. Trimming took 5 bases from V and 8 from J, leaving 19 bases between them. CDR3 region: CASSLGRGPFDEQFF. The CDR3 coding sequence is TGTGCCAGCAGTCTGGGGCGGGGACCTTTTGATGAGCAGTTCTTC.